The 15 T cell receptor beta chains below all came from one sample that was sequenced in a study of T cell clones after liver transplantation. Only in-frame clones appear in the TCRdb table, and some are missing; sequencing was by immunoSEQ multiplex PCR. The table lists fewer than 85,000 clones, less than 90% of them singletons. The sample consisted of CD4+ T cells from blood, taken at the 22-month timepoint. The receptors come from a human patient who received a liver transplant. Some T cells may originate from the graft donor.

V usage is TRBV6-1 and J usage is TRBJ1-4, with D possibly matching TRBD1 (5 bases). The V end was cut by 5 bases, the J end by 3 bases, with 10 bases between. The CDR3 loop spans 14 amino acids. Per the germline V gene, CDR1 is MNHNS and CDR2 is SASEGT. The CDR3 DNA follows: TGTGCCAGCAGTAAGACAGTTCCTAATGAAAAACTGTTTTTT. Its translation: CASSKTVPNEKLFF.

This clone was seen a few times. This chain uses TRBV9 with TRBJ2-7; 9 nucleotides agree with TRBD2. Trimming cost V 7 bases and J 6 bases; bases outside gene matches: 11. CDR3 size: 14 residues. Germline V gene data show CDR1 as SGDLS and CDR2 as YYNGEE. The DNA of the CDR3 is TGTGCCAGCGAAAGAGTAGCGGGGGCCGGCGAGCAGTACTTC. Translated: CASERVAGAGEQYF.

V and J are TRBV29-1 and TRBJ2-7; 8 bases line up with TRBD2. The CDR3 is made up of 14 amino acids. The V and J ends lost 5 bases and 5 bases, in that order; junction bases with no gene match: 11. Germline V gives CDR1 SQVTM, CDR2 ANQGSEA. CDR3 sequence (DNA): TGCAGCGTTTTGCCGGGAGGGAGGGATGACGAGCAGTACTTC. This gives the protein CSVLPGGRDDEQYF.

The rearrangement links TRBV25-1 to TRBJ1-5; D uncertain. CDR3 length: 14 residues. CDR1 is MGHDK and CDR2 is SYGVNS in the germline V gene. V was shortened by 6 bases and J by 4 bases, with 13 bases between the two germline ends. CDR3 protein: CASRRTDENQPQHF. The DNA for the CDR3 is TGTGCCAGCAGGCGGACGGATGAGAATCAGCCCCAGCATTTT.

The chain recombines TRBV18 with TRBJ2-5; D is ambiguous. Deletions cut 2 bases from V and 5 bases from J, with 9 bases between. CDR3 length: 13 amino acids. Looked up from germline, CDR1 is KGHSH and CDR2 is LQKENI. Here the CDR3 DNA reads TGTGCCAGCTCACCAGGGCCCAGCGAGACCCAGTACTTC. Protein sequence: CASSPGPSETQYF. The full variable domain, its missing parts supplied by reference TRBV18 and TRBJ2-5, is NAGVMQNPRHLVRRRGQEARLRCSPMKGHSHVYWYRQLPEEGLKFMVYLQKENIIDESGMPKERFSAEFPKEGPSILRIQQVVRGDSAAYFCASSPGPSETQYFGPGTRLLVL.

This chain joins TRBV18 and TRBJ1-1; TRBD1 might be the D (6 bases). Trimming stripped 5 bases from V and 3 bases from J, with 19 bases between. The length of the CDR3 is 16 residues. Germline CDR1 reads KGHSH; CDR2 reads LQKENI. The CDR3 loop is CASSTGGATWDTEAFF. The CDR3, as DNA: TGTGCCAGCTCAACGGGGGGGGCAACCTGGGACACTGAAGCTTTCTTT.

The chain uses TRBV4-1 and TRBJ1-1; tentative D call: TRBD1 (5 bases). CDR1 is MGHRA and CDR2 is YSYEKL in the germline V gene. Trimming stripped 1 base from V and 0 bases from J, with 24 bases between. This CDR3 is built from 20 residues. The CDR3 DNA follows: TGCGCCAGCAGCCAAGTGGATTTTCGGGGGAAGCTCGAAATGAACACTGAAGCTTTCTTT. Protein sequence: CASSQVDFRGKLEMNTEAFF.

This rearrangement joins TRBV7-2 to TRBJ2-3; D is ambiguous. The CDR3 covers 14 residues. V lost 0 bases and J lost 2, with 6 bases in between. Looked up from germline, CDR1 is SGHTA and CDR2 is FQGNSA. The CDR3 sequence: CASSLAPNTDTQYF. CDR3 bases: TGTGCCAGCAGCTTAGCCCCTAACACAGATACGCAGTATTTT.

This chain links TRBV2 with TRBJ1-5; perhaps TRBD1 as D (6 bases). The CDR3 runs to 15 residues. V lost 6 bases, J lost 2 bases, and 14 bases lay in between. CDR1 SNHLY and CDR2 FYNNEI come from the germline V gene. The CDR3 DNA follows: TGTGCCAGCAGAATACAGGGTAGCGGCAATCAGCCCCAGCATTTT. It yields the protein CASRIQGSGNQPQHF.

The V gene is TRBV9, the J gene TRBJ2-7; 10 nucleotides align to TRBD2. Germline trimming cut 3 bases from V and 4 bases from J; bases unmatched to any gene: 4. The CDR3 is 14 amino acids. Germline V gene lookup returns CDR1 SGDLS and CDR2 YYNGEE. CDR3 coding DNA: TGTGCCAGCAGCGGATCTAGCGGGGGATACGAGCAGTACTTC. Its protein product is CASSGSSGGYEQYF.

The gene calls are TRBV19 and TRBJ2-7; the D gene is possibly TRBD1 (5 bases). Germline values: CDR1 LNHDA, CDR2 SQIVND (reference sequence). There are 14 residues in the CDR3. The V and J ends lost 4 bases and 0 bases respectively, with 10 bases between them. CDR3 coding DNA: TGTGCCAGTAGTACCACAGGCTTCTCCTACGAGCAGTACTTC. Amino acids: CASSTTGFSYEQYF.

By its share, this clone is medium-sized. This chain connects TRBV11-3 to TRBJ1-1; D is unclear. V gave up 3 bases and J gave up 14 bases, with 16 bases separating them. Germline CDR1 and CDR2: SGHNT and YENEEA. The CDR3 length is 12 residues. CDR3 sequence (DNA): TGTGCCAGCAGCTTCCGTGAGGGTCCTCCGTTCTTT. Translation: CASSFREGPPFF.

The V call is TRBV7-9, the J call TRBJ2-2; unclear D gene. V was clipped by 1 base and J by 1 base, with 4 bases between them. This CDR3 is built from 14 residues. CDR1 and CDR2 from the germline V gene are SEHNR and FQNEAQ (reference sequence). The CDR3 is CASSLDVNTGELFF. The CDR3 region has the DNA TGTGCCAGCAGCTTAGACGTGAACACCGGGGAGCTGTTTTTT.

This rearrangement joins TRBV6-4 to TRBJ2-3; D unresolved. Trimming removed 3 bases at V and 8 bases at J, with 12 bases between. Germline CDR1 is MRHNA and CDR2 is SNTAGT. The CDR3 has 13 amino acids. The CDR3 DNA is TGTGCCAGCAGTGATTCGCTAGGGTTTACGCAGTATTTT. It yields the protein CASSDSLGFTQYF.

In its sample, this clone was seen a few times. The rearrangement links TRBV5-1 to TRBJ1-3, with D perhaps matching TRBD1 (6 bases). V dropped 6 bases and J dropped 0 bases, with 10 bases sitting between them. The CDR3 is 14 amino acids. From germline, CDR1 is SGHRS and CDR2 YFSETQ. The CDR3 DNA reads as TGCGCCAGCACCCAGGGGTCCTCTGGAAACACCATATATTTT. This encodes CASTQGSSGNTIYF.